This T cell receptor (beta chain) was retrieved from a study of T cell changes during pregnancy in multiple sclerosis. Repertoires were generated with immunoSEQ multiplex PCR, while TCRdb's copy carries only in-frame clones and drops some. This sample has 75,000 to 85,000 clones, with about 92% found just once. V shed 8 bases and J shed 0 bases, with 8 bases lying between them. Looked up from germline, CDR1 is KGHSY and CDR2 is FQNENV. This CDR3 is built from 13 residues. The receptor comes from a female donor with multiple sclerosis, enrolled in a pregnancy study. The sequenced sample was peripheral blood, obtained in the second trimester of pregnancy. The rearrangement joins TRBV16 to TRBJ1-3, with D unclear. In DNA, the CDR3 is TGTGCCAGCGCACGGAGCTCTGGAAACACCATATATTTT. This codes for CASARSSGNTIYF.